These 7 T cell receptor beta chains were all obtained from the same sample, sequenced in a study of blood T cell repertoires in COVID-19. The method was immunoSEQ multiplex PCR; TCRdb's version includes in-frame clones alone and lacks a portion of them. Of 95,000 to 150,000 clones in the sample, nearly 90% are singletons; the top ten hold 3.8%. Sequenced material: peripheral blood. Source of these receptors: a woman in her sixties with COVID-19, enrolled during active disease.

The chain carries TRBV4-3 and TRBJ2-2; D remains ambiguous. Germline V gene data show CDR1 as LGHNA and CDR2 as YSLEER. The CDR3 sequence is 14 residues long. The ends were cut back, 1 base at V and 7 bases at J, with 10 bases in the middle. CDR3 region: CASSQAPGGGELFF. In DNA, the CDR3 is TGCGCCAGCAGCCAAGCCCCTGGCGGCGGGGAGCTGTTTTTT.

This clone was detected only once. The chain is built from TRBV6-2 or TRBV6-3 and TRBJ1-1, with D possibly matching TRBD1 (6 bases). Between the trimmed V and J ends, which lost 2 bases and 2 bases, there was a span of 9 bases. Germline CDR1 and CDR2: MNHEY and SVGEGT. The CDR3 sequence is 14 residues long. The CDR3 DNA reads as TGTGCCAGCAGTTACGGGGGGGCAAACACTGAAGCTTTCTTT. This gives the protein CASSYGGANTEAFF.

The sample holds one count of this clone. This chain links TRBV19 with TRBJ1-6; 8 positions agree with TRBD1. J lost 7 bases, V lost 5 bases, and 4 bases had no gene match. The CDR3 sequence is 14 residues long. Germline V CDR1 and CDR2: LNHDA, SQIVND (reference sequence). The CDR3 coding sequence is TGTGCCAGTAGTGCACAGGGGGGAAATTCACCCCTCCACTTT. It yields the protein CASSAQGGNSPLHF.

The chain links TRBV10-3 to TRBJ1-5; tentative D call: TRBD1 (5 bases). Germline CDR1 is ENHRY and CDR2 is SYGVKD. The V and J ends lost 0 bases and 2 bases respectively, with 8 bases between them. The CDR3 runs 15 residues. For the CDR3, the DNA is TGTGCCATCAGTGAGTCTCGGGGGGGCAATCAGCCCCAGCATTTT. It is translated as CAISESRGGNQPQHF.

This chain links TRBV19 with TRBJ2-2, with 9 positions matching TRBD2. Germline CDR1 and CDR2: LNHDA and SQIVND (reference sequence). The CDR3 is 15 residues long. The J segment lost 6 bases and the V segment lost 3 bases, leaving 5 bases of the junction unmatched. This chain's CDR3 is CASSIRLAGSGELFF. CDR3 bases: TGTGCCAGTAGTATTCGTCTAGCGGGGTCCGGGGAGCTGTTTTTT. The entire variable domain, with the rest obtained from reference TRBV19 and TRBJ2-2, is as follows: DGGITQSPKYLFRKEGQNVTLSCEQNLNHDAMYWYRQDPGQGLRLIYYSQIVNDFQKGDIAEGYSVSREKKESFPLTVTSAQKNPTAFYLCASSIRLAGSGELFFGEGSRLTVL.

This chain connects TRBV3-1 (or the pseudogene TRBV3-2) to TRBJ2-7; D perhaps matches TRBD1 (6 bases). Trimming took off 4 bases at V and 4 bases at J, with 8 bases between the two ends. CDR3 size: 12 residues. From germline, CDR1 is LGHDT and CDR2 YNNKEL (reference sequence). The CDR3, as DNA: TGTGCCAGCAGCCCAGGGGCGTACGAGCAGTACTTC. This gives the protein CASSPGAYEQYF.

This chain uses TRBV29-1 with TRBJ2-1; 7 positions agree with TRBD2. Germline V gives CDR1 SQVTM, CDR2 ANQGSEA. The CDR3 runs to 13 residues. Germline trimming cut 6 bases from V and 4 bases from J; bases unmatched to any gene: 6. The CDR3, as DNA: TGCAGCGTGACGCTAGCGGAGTACAATGAGCAGTTCTTC. Protein sequence: CSVTLAEYNEQFF.